This T cell receptor beta chain was found in a study of shared clonotypes between healthy human individuals. Study at large: Each donor's CD8 memory used one plate, CD8 naive two, each CD4 subset three. The study's findings and limits: Blood alone was sampled, and tissue repertoires likely differ. Relative to their counterparts shared across all four donors, non-shared clonotypes exhibited diminished generation probabilities.

Trimming shortened V by 6 bases and J by 1 base, and 12 bases separated the two germline ends. Per the germline V gene, CDR1 is MDHEN and CDR2 is SYDVKM. CDR3 length: 14 amino acids. Profiled with immunoSEQ multiplex PCR; TCRdb holds only in-frame clones, not every one. The data show 1.5 million to 2.5 million clones, less than 95% seen once. A remark on this clone: Its specificity is unknown.

Cells designated naive CD8 were CD45RO-negative and were positively selected for CCR7, with terminally differentiated effector memory CD45RA+ cells excluded. The gene calls are TRBV28 and TRBJ2-5, with D unclear. Sequencing was done on a sample of naive CD8+ T cells sorted from blood. The source of this sequence is a man between 18 and 35 years old in good health. This chain's CDR3 is CASRPSLAQETQYF. Written as DNA, the CDR3 is TGTGCCAGCAGGCCCAGTTTAGCCCAAGAGACCCAGTACTTC.